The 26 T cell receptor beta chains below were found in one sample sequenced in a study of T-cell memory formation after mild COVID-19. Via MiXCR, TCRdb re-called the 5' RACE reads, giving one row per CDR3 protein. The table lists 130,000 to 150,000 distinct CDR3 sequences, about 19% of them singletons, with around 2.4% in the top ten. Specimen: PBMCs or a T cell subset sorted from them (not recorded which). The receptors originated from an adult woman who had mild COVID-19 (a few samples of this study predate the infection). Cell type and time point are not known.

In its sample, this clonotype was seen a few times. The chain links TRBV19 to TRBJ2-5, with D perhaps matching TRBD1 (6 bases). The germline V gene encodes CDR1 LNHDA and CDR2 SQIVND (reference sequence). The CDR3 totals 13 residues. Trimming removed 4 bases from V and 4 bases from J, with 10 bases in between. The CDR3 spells CASSKTGTETQYF. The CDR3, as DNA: TGTGCCAGTAGTAAAACAGGGACAGAGACCCAGTACTTC. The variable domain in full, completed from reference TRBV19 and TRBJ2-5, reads DGGITQSPKYLFRKEGQNVTLSCEQNLNHDAMYWYRQDPGQGLRLIYYSQIVNDFQKGDIAEGYSVSREKKESFPLTVTSAQKNPTAFYLCASSKTGTETQYFGPGTRLLVL.

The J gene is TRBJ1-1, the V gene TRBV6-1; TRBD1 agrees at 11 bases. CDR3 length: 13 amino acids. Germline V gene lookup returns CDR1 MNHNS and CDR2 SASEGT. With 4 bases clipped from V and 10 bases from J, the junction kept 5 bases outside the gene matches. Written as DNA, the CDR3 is TGTGCCAGCAGTGTCCGGGACAGGGGGGGAGCTTTCTTT. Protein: CASSVRDRGGAFF.

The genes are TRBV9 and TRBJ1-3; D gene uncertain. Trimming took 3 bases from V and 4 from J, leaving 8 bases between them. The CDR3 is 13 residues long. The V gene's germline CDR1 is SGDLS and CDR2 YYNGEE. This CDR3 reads CASSAGPGNTIYF. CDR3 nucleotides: TGTGCCAGCAGCGCAGGTCCGGGAAACACCATATATTTT.

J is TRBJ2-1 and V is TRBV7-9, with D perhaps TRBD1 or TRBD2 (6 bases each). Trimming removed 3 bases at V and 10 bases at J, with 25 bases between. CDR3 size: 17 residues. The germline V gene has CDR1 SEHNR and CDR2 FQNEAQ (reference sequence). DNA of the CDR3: TGTGCCAGCAGCTTCATCACAGGGACTCTTATAAGCAGGGAGCAGTTCTTC. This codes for CASSFITGTLISREQFF. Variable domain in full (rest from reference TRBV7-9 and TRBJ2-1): DTGVSQNPRHKITKRGQNVTFRCDPISEHNRLYWYRQTLGQGPEFLTYFQNEAQLEKSRLLSDRFSAERPKGSFSTLEIQRTEQGDSAMYLCASSFITGTLISREQFFGPGTRLTVL.

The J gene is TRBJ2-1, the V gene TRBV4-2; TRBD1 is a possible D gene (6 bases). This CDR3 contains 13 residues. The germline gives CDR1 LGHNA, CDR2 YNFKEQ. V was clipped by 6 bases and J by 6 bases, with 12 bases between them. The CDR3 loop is CASRQGRGNEQFF. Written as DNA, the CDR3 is TGTGCCAGCAGACAGGGTCGCGGCAATGAGCAGTTCTTC.

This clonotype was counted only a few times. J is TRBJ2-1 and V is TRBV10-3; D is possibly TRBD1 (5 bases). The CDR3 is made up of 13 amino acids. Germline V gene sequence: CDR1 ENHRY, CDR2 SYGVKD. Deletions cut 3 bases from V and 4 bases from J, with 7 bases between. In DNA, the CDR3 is TGTGCCATCAGTGATCGACAGTACAATGAGCAGTTCTTC. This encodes CAISDRQYNEQFF.

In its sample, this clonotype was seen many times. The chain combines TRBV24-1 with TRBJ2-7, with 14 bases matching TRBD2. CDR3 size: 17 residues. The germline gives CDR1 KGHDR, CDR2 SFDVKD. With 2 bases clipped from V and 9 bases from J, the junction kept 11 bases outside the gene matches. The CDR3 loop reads CATSDSRRGLAGEGQYF. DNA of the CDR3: TGTGCCACCAGTGATTCACGCCGGGGACTAGCGGGAGAAGGGCAGTACTTC.

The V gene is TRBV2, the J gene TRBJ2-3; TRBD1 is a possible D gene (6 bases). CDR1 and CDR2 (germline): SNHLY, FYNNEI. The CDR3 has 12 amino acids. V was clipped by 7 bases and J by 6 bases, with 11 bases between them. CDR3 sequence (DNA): TGTGCCAGCACCCCGCAGGGGGATACGCAGTATTTT. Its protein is CASTPQGDTQYF.

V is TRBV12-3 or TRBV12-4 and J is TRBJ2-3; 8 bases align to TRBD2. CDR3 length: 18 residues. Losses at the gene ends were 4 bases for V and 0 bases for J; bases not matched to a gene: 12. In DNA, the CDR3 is TGTGCCAGCAGTTCCCCCTACGGGGGGGTTCGTAGCACAGATACGCAGTATTTT. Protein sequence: CASSSPYGGVRSTDTQYF.

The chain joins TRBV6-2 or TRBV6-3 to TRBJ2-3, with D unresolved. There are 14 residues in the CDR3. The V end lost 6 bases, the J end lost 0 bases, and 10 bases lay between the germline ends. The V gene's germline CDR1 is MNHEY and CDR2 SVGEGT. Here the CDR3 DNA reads TGTGCCAGCAGCCAACGTAGCAGCACAGATACGCAGTATTTT. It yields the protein CASSQRSSTDTQYF.

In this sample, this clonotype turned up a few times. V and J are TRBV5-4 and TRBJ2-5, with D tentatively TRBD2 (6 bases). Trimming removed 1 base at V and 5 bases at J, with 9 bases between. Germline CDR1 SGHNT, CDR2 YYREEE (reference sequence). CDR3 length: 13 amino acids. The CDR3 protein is CASSLTSSETQYF. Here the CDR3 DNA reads TGTGCCAGCAGCTTGACTAGCTCGGAGACCCAGTACTTC.

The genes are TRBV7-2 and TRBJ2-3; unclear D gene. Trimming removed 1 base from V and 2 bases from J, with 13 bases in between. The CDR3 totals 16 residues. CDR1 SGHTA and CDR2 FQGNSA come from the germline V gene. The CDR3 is CASSLGPSGYTDTQYF. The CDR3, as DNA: TGTGCCAGCAGCTTAGGGCCGTCGGGTTACACAGATACGCAGTATTTT.

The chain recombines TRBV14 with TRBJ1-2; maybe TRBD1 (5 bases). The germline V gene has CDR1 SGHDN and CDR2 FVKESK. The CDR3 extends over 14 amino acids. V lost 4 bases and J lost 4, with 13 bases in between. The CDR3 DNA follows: TGTGCCAGCAGCCGATCAGGGCCGGGCTATGGCTACACCTTC. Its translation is CASSRSGPGYGYTF.

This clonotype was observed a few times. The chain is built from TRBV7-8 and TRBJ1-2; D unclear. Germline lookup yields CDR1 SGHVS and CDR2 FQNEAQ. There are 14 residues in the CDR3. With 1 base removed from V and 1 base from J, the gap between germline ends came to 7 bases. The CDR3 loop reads CASSLVPDNYGYTF. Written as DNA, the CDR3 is TGTGCCAGCAGCTTAGTGCCCGATAACTATGGCTACACCTTC.

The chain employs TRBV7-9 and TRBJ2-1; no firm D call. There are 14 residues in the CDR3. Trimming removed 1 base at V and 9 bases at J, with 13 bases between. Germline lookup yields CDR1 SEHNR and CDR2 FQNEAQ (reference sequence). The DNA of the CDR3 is TGTGCCAGCAGCTTAGTCGCCTTAACGGCTGAGCAGTTCTTC. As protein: CASSLVALTAEQFF.

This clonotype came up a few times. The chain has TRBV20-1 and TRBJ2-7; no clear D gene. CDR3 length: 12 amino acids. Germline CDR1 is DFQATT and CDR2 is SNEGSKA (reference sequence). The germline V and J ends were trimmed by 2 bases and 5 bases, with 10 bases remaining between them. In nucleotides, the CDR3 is TGCAGTGCTAGAAACCCCCTTCACGAGCAGTACTTC. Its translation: CSARNPLHEQYF.

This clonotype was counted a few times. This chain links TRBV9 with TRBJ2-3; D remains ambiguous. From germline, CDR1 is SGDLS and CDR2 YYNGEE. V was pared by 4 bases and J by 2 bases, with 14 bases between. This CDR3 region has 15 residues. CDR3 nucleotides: TGTGCCAGCAGCTTACAATCCCTGTCCACAGATACGCAGTATTTT. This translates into CASSLQSLSTDTQYF.

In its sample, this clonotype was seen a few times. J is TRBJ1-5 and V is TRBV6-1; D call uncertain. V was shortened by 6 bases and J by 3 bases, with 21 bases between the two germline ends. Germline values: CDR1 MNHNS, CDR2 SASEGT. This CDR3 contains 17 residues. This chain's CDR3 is CASSDLPLVVPNQPQHF. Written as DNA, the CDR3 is TGTGCCAGCAGCGATTTACCTCTGGTGGTCCCCAATCAGCCCCAGCATTTT.

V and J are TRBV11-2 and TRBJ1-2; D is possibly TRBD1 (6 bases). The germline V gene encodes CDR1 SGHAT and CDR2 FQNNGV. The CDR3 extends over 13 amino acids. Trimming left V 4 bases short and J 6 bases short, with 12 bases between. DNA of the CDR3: TGTGCCAGCAGCTCTCTCCAGGGGCATGGCTACACCTTC. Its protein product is CASSSLQGHGYTF.

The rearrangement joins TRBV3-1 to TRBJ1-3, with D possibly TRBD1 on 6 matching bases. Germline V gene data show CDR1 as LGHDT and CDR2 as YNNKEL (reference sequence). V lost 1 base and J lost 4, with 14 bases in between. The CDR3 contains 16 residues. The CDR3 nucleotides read TGTGCCAGCAGCCAAGGACAGGCGATGGTAGGAAACACCATATATTTT. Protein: CASSQGQAMVGNTIYF.

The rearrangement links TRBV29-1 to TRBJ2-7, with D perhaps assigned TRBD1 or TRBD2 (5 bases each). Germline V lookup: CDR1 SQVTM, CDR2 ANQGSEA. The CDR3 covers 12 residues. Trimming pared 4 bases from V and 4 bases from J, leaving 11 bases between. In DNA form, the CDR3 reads TGCAGCGTTGGAGGGGCGCCTTACGAGCAGTACTTC. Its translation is CSVGGAPYEQYF.

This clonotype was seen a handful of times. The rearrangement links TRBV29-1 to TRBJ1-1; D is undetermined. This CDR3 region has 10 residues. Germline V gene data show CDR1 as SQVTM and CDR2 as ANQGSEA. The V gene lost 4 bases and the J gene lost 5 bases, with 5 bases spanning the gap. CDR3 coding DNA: TGCAGCGTTGGTGAGACTGAAGCTTTCTTT. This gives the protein CSVGETEAFF.

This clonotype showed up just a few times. CDR3 DNA: TGTGCCATCAGGGACAGGGAGAACACTGAAGCTTTCTTT. Translation gives CAIRDRENTEAFF. The rearrangement uses TRBV10-3 and TRBJ1-1; 8 positions match TRBD1. CDR1 is ENHRY, CDR2 SYGVKD, per germline. V shed 6 bases and J 1 base; nucleotides not matched to a gene: 1. This CDR3 region has 13 residues.

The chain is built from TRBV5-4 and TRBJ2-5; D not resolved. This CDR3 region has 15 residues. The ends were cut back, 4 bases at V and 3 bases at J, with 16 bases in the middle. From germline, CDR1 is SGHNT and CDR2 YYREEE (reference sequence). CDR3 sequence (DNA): TGTGCCAGCAGCGATGCTCGGGTCTCAAAAGAGACCCAGTACTTC. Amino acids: CASSDARVSKETQYF.

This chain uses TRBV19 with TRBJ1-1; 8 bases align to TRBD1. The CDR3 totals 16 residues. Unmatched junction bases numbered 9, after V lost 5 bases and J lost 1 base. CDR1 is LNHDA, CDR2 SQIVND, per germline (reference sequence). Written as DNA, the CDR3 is TGTGCCAGTAGTGGTTTACTGGGACAGGAGAACACTGAAGCTTTCTTT. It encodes CASSGLLGQENTEAFF.

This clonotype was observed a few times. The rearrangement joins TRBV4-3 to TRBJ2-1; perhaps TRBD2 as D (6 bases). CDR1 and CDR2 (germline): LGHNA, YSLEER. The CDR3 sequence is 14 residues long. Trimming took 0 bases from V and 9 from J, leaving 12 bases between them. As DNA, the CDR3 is TGCGCCAGCAGCCAAGACGTCGGGGGTGGTGAGCAGTTCTTC. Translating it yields CASSQDVGGGEQFF.